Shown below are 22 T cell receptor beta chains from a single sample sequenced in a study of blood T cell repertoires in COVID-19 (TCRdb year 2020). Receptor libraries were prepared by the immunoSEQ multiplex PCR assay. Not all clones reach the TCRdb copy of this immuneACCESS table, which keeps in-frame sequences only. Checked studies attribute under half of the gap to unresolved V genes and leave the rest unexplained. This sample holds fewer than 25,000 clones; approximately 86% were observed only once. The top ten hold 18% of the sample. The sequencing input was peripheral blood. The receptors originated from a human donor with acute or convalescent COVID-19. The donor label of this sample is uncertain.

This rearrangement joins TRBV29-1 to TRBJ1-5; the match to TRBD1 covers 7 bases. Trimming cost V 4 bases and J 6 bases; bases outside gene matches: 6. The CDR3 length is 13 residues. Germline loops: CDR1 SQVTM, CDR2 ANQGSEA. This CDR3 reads CSVGGGAGQPQHF. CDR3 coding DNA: TGCAGCGTTGGAGGGGGCGCGGGTCAGCCCCAGCATTTT.

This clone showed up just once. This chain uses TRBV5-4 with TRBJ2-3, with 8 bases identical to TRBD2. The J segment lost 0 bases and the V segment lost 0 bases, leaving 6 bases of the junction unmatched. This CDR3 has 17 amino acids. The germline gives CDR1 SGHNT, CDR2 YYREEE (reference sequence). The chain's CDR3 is CASSLEGGRYSTDTQYF. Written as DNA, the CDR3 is TGTGCCAGCAGCTTGGAGGGCGGGAGGTATAGCACAGATACGCAGTATTTT.

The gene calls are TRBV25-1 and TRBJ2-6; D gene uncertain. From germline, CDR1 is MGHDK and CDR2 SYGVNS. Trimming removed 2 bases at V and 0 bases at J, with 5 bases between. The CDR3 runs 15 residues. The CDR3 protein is CASSEPGSGANVLTF. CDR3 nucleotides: TGTGCCAGCAGTGAACCGGGCTCTGGGGCCAACGTCCTGACTTTC.

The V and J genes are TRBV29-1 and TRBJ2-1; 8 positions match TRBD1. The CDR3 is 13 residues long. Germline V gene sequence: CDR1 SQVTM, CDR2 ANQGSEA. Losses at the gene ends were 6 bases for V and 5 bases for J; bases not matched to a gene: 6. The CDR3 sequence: CSVQGAFNNEQFF. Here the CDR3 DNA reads TGCAGCGTGCAGGGGGCCTTCAACAATGAGCAGTTCTTC.

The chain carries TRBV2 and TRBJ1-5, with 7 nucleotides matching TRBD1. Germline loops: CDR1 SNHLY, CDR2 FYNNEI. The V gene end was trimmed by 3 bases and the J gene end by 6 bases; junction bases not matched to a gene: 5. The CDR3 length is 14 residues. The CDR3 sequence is CASSDTTGSQPQHF. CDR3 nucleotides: TGTGCCAGCAGTGATACGACAGGGAGTCAGCCCCAGCATTTT. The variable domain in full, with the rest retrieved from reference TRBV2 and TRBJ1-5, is EPEVTQTPSHQVTQMGQEVILRCVPISNHLYFYWYRQILGQKVEFLVSFYNNEISEKSEIFDDQFSVERPDGSNFTLKIRSTKLEDSAMYFCASSDTTGSQPQHFGDGTRLSIL.

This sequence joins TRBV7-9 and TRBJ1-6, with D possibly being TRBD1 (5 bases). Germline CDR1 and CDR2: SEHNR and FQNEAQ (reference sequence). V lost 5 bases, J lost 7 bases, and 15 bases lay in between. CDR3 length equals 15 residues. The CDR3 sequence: CASSPRDFGNSPLHF. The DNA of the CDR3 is TGTGCCAGCAGCCCCCGGGACTTTGGAAATTCACCCCTCCACTTT. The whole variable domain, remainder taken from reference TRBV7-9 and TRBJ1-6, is DTGVSQNPRHKITKRGQNVTFRCDPISEHNRLYWYRQTLGQGPEFLTYFQNEAQLEKSRLLSDRFSAERPKGSFSTLEIQRTEQGDSAMYLCASSPRDFGNSPLHFGNGTRLTVT.

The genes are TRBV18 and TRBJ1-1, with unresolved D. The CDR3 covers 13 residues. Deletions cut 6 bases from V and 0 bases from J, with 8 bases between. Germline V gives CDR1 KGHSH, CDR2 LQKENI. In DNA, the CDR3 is TGTGCCAGCTCTGGCGACATGAACACTGAAGCTTTCTTT. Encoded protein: CASSGDMNTEAFF.

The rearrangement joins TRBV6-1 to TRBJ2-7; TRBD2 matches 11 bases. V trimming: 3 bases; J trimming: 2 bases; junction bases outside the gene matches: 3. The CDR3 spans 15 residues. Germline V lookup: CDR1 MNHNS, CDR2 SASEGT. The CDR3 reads CASSEGLAEAYEQYF. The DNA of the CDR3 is TGTGCCAGCAGTGAGGGACTAGCGGAAGCCTACGAGCAGTACTTC.

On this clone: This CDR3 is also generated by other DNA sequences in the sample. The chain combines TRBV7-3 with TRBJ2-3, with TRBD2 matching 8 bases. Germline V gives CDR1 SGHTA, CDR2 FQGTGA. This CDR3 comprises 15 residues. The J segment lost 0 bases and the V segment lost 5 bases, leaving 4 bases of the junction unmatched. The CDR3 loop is CASSRAGGSTDTQYF. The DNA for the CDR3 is TGTGCCAGCAGCCGCGCGGGGGGAAGCACAGATACGCAGTATTTT. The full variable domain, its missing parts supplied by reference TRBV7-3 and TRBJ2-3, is GAGVSQTPSNKVTEKGKYVELRCDPISGHTALYWYRQSLGQGPEFLIYFQGTGAADDSGLPNDRFFAVRPEGSVSTLKIQRTERGDSAVYLCASSRAGGSTDTQYFGPGTRLTVL.

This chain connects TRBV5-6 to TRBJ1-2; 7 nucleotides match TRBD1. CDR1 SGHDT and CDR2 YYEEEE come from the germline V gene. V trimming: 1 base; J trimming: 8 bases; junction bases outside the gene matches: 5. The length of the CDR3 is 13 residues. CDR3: CASSLTGEAGYTF. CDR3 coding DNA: TGTGCCAGCAGCTTGACAGGGGAGGCCGGCTACACCTTC.

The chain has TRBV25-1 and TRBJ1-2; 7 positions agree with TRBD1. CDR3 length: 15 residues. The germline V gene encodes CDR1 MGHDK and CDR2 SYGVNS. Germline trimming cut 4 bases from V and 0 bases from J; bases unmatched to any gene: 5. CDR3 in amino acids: CASSGGTVANYGYTF. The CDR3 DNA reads TGTGCCAGCAGTGGGGGGACAGTAGCTAACTATGGCTACACCTTC.

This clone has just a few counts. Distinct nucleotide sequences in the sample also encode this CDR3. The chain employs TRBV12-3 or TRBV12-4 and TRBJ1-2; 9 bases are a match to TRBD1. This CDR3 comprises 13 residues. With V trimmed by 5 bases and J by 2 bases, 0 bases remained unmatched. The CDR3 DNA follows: TGTGCCAGCAGTACAGGGGGCAACTATGGCTACACCTTC. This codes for CASSTGGNYGYTF.

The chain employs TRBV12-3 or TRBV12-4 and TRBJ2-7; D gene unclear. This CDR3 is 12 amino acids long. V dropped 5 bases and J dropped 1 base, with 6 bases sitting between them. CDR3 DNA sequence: TGTGCCAGCAGTAGCATTTCCTACGAGCAGTACTTC. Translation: CASSSISYEQYF.

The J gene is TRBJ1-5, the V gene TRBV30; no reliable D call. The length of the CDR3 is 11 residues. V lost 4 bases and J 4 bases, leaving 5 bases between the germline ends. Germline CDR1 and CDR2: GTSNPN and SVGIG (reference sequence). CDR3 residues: CAWTGNQPQHF. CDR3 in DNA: TGTGCCTGGACAGGAAATCAGCCCCAGCATTTT.

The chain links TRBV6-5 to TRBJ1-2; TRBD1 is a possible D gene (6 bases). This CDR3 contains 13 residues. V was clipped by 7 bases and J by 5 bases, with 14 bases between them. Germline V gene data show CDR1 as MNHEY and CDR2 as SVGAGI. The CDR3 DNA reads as TGTGCCAGCACCGCCGGACAGATATATGGCTACACCTTC. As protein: CASTAGQIYGYTF.

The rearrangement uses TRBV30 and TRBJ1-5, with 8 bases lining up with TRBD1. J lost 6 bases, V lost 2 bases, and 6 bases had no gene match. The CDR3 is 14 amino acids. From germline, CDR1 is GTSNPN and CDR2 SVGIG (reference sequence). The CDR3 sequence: CAWSTGGFTQPQHF. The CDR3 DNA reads TGTGCCTGGAGTACAGGGGGGTTTACTCAGCCCCAGCATTTT.

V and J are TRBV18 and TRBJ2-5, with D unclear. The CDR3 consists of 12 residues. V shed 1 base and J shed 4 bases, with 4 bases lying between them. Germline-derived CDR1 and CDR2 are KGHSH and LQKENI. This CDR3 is CASSPRLETQYF. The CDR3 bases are TGTGCCAGCTCACCACGGCTAGAGACCCAGTACTTC. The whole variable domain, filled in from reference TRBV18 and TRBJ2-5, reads NAGVMQNPRHLVRRRGQEARLRCSPMKGHSHVYWYRQLPEEGLKFMVYLQKENIIDESGMPKERFSAEFPKEGPSILRIQQVVRGDSAAYFCASSPRLETQYFGPGTRLLVL.

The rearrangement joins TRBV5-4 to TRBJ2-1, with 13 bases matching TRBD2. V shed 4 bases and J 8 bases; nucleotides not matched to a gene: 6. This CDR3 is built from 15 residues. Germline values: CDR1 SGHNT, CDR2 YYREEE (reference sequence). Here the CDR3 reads CASSLGTSGAYEQFF. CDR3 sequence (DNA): TGTGCCAGCAGCCTCGGGACTAGCGGGGCCTATGAGCAGTTCTTC.

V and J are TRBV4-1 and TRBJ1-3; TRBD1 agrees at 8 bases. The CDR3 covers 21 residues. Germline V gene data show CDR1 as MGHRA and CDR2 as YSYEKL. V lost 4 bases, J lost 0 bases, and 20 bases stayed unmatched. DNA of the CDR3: TGCGCCAGCAGCCCCATACATAATCAAGGACAGGGCCGATACTCTGGAAACACCATATATTTT. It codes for CASSPIHNQGQGRYSGNTIYF.

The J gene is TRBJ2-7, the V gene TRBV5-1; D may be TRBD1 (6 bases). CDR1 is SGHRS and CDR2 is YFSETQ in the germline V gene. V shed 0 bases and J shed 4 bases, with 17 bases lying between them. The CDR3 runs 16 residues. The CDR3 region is CASSLGGLGSQYEQYF. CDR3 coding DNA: TGCGCCAGCAGCTTGGGGGGGCTGGGCTCACAGTACGAGCAGTACTTC. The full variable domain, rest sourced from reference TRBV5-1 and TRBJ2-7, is KAGVTQTPRYLIKTRGQQVTLSCSPISGHRSVSWYQQTPGQGLQFLFEYFSETQRNKGNFPGRFSGRQFSNSRSEMNVSTLELGDSALYLCASSLGGLGSQYEQYFGPGTRLTVT.

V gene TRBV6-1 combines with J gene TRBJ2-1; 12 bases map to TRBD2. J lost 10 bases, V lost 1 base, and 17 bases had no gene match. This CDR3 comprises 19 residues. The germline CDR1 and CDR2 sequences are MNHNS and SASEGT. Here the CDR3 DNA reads TGTGCCAGCAGTGAAGGGACTAGCGGGATTTTTTTGCGATCTGGGGAGCAGTTCTTC. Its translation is CASSEGTSGIFLRSGEQFF.

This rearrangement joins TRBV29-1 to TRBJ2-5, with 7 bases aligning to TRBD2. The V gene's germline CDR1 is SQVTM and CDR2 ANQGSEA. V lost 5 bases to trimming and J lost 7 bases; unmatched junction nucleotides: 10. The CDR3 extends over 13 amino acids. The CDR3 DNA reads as TGCAGCGTTATCGACGGGACGGGGGGGACCCAGTACTTC. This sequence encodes CSVIDGTGGTQYF.